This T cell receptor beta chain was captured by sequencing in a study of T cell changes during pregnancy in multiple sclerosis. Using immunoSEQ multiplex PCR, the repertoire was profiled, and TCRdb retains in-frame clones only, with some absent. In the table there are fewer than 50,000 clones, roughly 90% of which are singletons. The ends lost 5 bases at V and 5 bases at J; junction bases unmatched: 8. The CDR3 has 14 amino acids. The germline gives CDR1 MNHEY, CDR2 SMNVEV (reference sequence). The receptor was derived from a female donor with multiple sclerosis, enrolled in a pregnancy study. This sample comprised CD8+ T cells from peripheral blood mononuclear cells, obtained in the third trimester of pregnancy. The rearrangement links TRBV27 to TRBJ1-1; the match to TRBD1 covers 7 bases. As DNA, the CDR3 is TGTGCCAGCAGTATATTAGGGGGCGCGACTGAAGCTTTCTTT. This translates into CASSILGGATEAFF.